Each of the 21 T cell receptor beta chains below was sequenced from the same sample in a study of cytomegalovirus exposure and HLA in healthy donors. Vbeta (60) and Jbeta (13) primers were used in the PCR. The table came from immunoSEQ multiplex PCR; TCRdb's copy has only in-frame clones and leaves some out. This sample has roughly 83,000 clones, with 70% to 75% found just once. Sequencing was performed on PBMCs. The receptors shown here come from a man between 60 and 75 years old in good health and CMV-seronegative.

The chain uses TRBV6-1 and TRBJ2-6, with D perhaps matching TRBD2 (7 bases). From germline, CDR1 is MNHNS and CDR2 SASEGT. The CDR3 covers 19 residues. V dropped 1 base and J dropped 2 bases, with 18 bases sitting between them. The CDR3 DNA reads TGTGCCAGCAGTGAAGGTCCTGTAGGGGGGGAGACTGGGGCCAACGTCCTGACTTTC. It yields the protein CASSEGPVGGETGANVLTF.

The rearrangement joins TRBV6-5 to TRBJ1-3; D unclear. This CDR3 is 13 amino acids long. The V end lost 8 bases, the J end lost 2 bases, and 10 bases lay between the germline ends. Germline V gives CDR1 MNHEY, CDR2 SVGAGI. As DNA, the CDR3 is TGTGCCAGCCGCATACTTGCTGGAAACACCATATATTTT. It specifies CASRILAGNTIYF.

This chain links TRBV5-6 with TRBJ1-6; D might be TRBD1 (5 bases). Germline values: CDR1 SGHDT, CDR2 YYEEEE. CDR3 length equals 13 residues. Trimming removed 4 bases from V and 4 bases from J, with 6 bases in between. The CDR3 nucleotides are TGTGCCAGCAGCGGGGGGTATAATTCACCCCTCCACTTT. Translation: CASSGGYNSPLHF.

The rearrangement uses TRBV30 and TRBJ1-3; a weak D match, TRBD1 (5 bases). Germline V gene lookup returns CDR1 GTSNPN and CDR2 SVGIG (reference sequence). The CDR3 loop spans 14 amino acids. The V and J ends lost 4 bases and 6 bases respectively, with 16 bases between them. CDR3 in amino acids: CAWKRGAGENTIYF. CDR3 coding DNA: TGTGCCTGGAAGAGAGGAGCGGGGGAAAACACCATATATTTT. Based on the CDR3 plus reference TRBV30 and TRBJ1-3, the full variable domain is SQTIHQWPATLVQPVGSPLSLECTVEGTSNPNLYWYRQAAGRGLQLLFYSVGIGQISSEVPQNLSASRPQDRQFILSSKKLLLSDSGFYLCAWKRGAGENTIYFGEGSWLTVV.

The count of this clone is one. The chain carries TRBV4-1 and TRBJ1-5, with D maybe TRBD1 (6 bases). V shed 4 bases and J shed 5 bases, with 12 bases lying between them. CDR1 and CDR2 from the germline V gene are MGHRA and YSYEKL. The CDR3 contains 14 residues. CDR3 sequence reads: CASSPSGADQPQHF. CDR3 coding DNA: TGCGCCAGCAGCCCCTCAGGGGCGGATCAGCCCCAGCATTTT.

The gene calls are TRBV7-9 and TRBJ1-5; TRBD1 is a possible D gene (6 bases). Trimming shortened V by 8 bases and J by 0 bases, and 11 bases separated the two germline ends. This CDR3 spans 14 amino acids. Germline V gives CDR1 SEHNR, CDR2 FQNEAQ (reference sequence). CDR3 sequence (DNA): TGTGCCAGCTCTCAGGGGTTTAGCAATCAGCCCCAGCATTTT. Its translation: CASSQGFSNQPQHF.

The chain uses TRBV7-9 and TRBJ1-2; no definite D call. Germline V gene data show CDR1 as SEHNR and CDR2 as FQNEAQ (reference sequence). This CDR3 comprises 13 residues. Trimming removed 5 bases from V and 6 bases from J, with 13 bases in between. The CDR3 region is CASSLSDGNGYTF. CDR3 DNA: TGTGCCAGCAGCCTTTCGGACGGGAATGGCTACACCTTC.

The rearrangement joins TRBV5-4 to TRBJ2-6, with TRBD1 matching 7 bases. Germline V CDR1 and CDR2: SGHNT, YYREEE (reference sequence). The junction had 14 bases not matched to a gene; V was cut back by 3 bases and J by 2 bases. This CDR3 has 19 amino acids. The CDR3 bases are TGTGCCAGCAGCTCTAAACATCGACAGGGTGGGGCTGGGGCCAACGTCCTGACTTTC. Translating it yields CASSSKHRQGGAGANVLTF.

The chain links TRBV10-3 to TRBJ1-1; 7 bases align to TRBD1. The length of the CDR3 is 16 residues. Germline CDR1 and CDR2: ENHRY and SYGVKD. V trimming: 3 bases; J trimming: 0 bases; junction bases outside the gene matches: 7. Here the CDR3 DNA reads TGTGCCATCAGTGACTTTCCGGGACAGATGAACACTGAAGCTTTCTTT. Translation gives CAISDFPGQMNTEAFF.

The chain combines TRBV6-5 with TRBJ1-1, with D possibly being TRBD1 (6 bases). CDR3 length equals 14 residues. Per the germline V gene, CDR1 is MNHEY and CDR2 is SVGAGI. V lost 5 bases and J 2 bases, leaving 12 bases between the germline ends. Written as DNA, the CDR3 is TGTGCCAGCAGTGCGAGGGGGTTTAACACTGAAGCTTTCTTT. Its protein product is CASSARGFNTEAFF.

The chain joins TRBV9 to TRBJ2-6, with TRBD2 identical over 8 bases. The V and J ends lost 3 bases and 3 bases, in that order; junction bases with no gene match: 5. Looked up from germline, CDR1 is SGDLS and CDR2 is YYNGEE. This CDR3 has 16 residues. CDR3 region: CASSAGGVGGANVLTF. CDR3 sequence (DNA): TGTGCCAGCAGCGCCGGGGGGGTCGGTGGGGCCAACGTCCTGACTTTC.

V usage is TRBV19 and J usage is TRBJ1-1; 8 nucleotides agree with TRBD1. Germline V gene lookup returns CDR1 LNHDA and CDR2 SQIVND (reference sequence). V lost 2 bases and J lost 6; bases outside the gene matches: 2. The CDR3 is made up of 13 amino acids. The CDR3 spells CASSIQGAPEAFF. The CDR3, as DNA: TGTGCCAGTAGTATACAGGGGGCGCCTGAAGCTTTCTTT.

The gene calls are TRBV19 and TRBJ1-1, with D tentatively TRBD1 (6 bases). V lost 7 bases and J 10 bases, leaving 10 bases between the germline ends. Germline assignment: CDR1 LNHDA and CDR2 SQIVND (reference sequence). CDR3 length: 10 residues. The CDR3 DNA is TGTGCCAGTATGGGAGGGGGAGCTTTCTTT. It yields the protein CASMGGGAFF.

The J gene is TRBJ1-2, the V gene TRBV29-1; possibly TRBD1 for D (5 bases). The ends were cut back, 3 bases at V and 2 bases at J, with 13 bases in the middle. Looked up from germline, CDR1 is SQVTM and CDR2 is ANQGSEA. This CDR3 contains 14 residues. The CDR3 DNA reads TGCAGCGTTGACCTCGGCGGGGCAAACTATGGCTACACCTTC. Protein sequence: CSVDLGGANYGYTF.

This clone has only one observation. This chain connects TRBV21-1 to TRBJ1-5; TRBD1 is taken as the D call from the table, unchecked against the DNA. TRBV21-1 is a recognized pseudogene. The CDR3 is 19 residues long. DNA of the CDR3: TGTGCCAGCAGCAAATTTCGGGACAGGGGGCCGGGAAGCAATCAGCCCCAGCATTTT. Protein product: CASSKFRDRGPGSNQPQHF.

This clone was seen a few times. The genes are TRBV19 and TRBJ1-3; D not resolved. Germline-derived CDR1 and CDR2 are LNHDA and SQIVND (reference sequence). V lost 1 base, J lost 0 bases, and 10 bases lay in between. The CDR3 totals 16 residues. The CDR3 nucleotides read TGTGCCAGTAGTATAGGTACACCCGACTCTGGAAACACCATATATTTT. This translates into CASSIGTPDSGNTIYF.

The chain couples TRBV4-1 to TRBJ1-6, with D tentatively TRBD1 (5 bases). V was pared by 1 base and J by 9 bases, with 19 bases between. This CDR3 has 17 residues. Looked up from germline, CDR1 is MGHRA and CDR2 is YSYEKL. The CDR3 region is CASSQAGDWTPGSPLHF. The CDR3 region has the DNA TGCGCCAGCAGCCAAGCGGGGGACTGGACCCCGGGTTCACCCCTCCACTTT.

The genes are TRBV15 and TRBJ2-3; 8 nucleotides match TRBD2. The junction had 0 bases not matched to a gene; V was cut back by 0 bases and J by 1 base. The V gene's germline CDR1 is LNHNV and CDR2 YYDKDF (reference sequence). This CDR3 region has 15 residues. DNA for the CDR3: TGTGCCACCAGCAGAGAACTAGCGGGCACAGATACGCAGTATTTT. Amino acid sequence: CATSRELAGTDTQYF. Drawing the rest from reference TRBV15 and TRBJ2-3, the complete variable domain is DAMVIQNPRYQVTQFGKPVTLSCSQTLNHNVMYWYQQKSSQAPKLLFHYYDKDFNNEADTPDNFQSRRPNTSFCFLDIRSPGLGDTAMYLCATSRELAGTDTQYFGPGTRLTVL.

This chain links TRBV6-6 with TRBJ2-1; D is ambiguous. V lost 2 bases and J 12 bases, leaving 11 bases between the germline ends. This CDR3 has 12 residues. Germline V gene sequence: CDR1 MNHNY, CDR2 SVGAGI (reference sequence). The CDR3: CASSYPGGGQFF. DNA of the CDR3: TGTGCCAGCAGTTACCCGGGTGGCGGGCAGTTCTTC.

This clone was observed a single time. This chain links TRBV4-1 with TRBJ2-5; D might be TRBD2 (5 bases). Trimming took off 1 base at V and 3 bases at J, with 6 bases between the two ends. Germline CDR1 and CDR2: MGHRA and YSYEKL. The CDR3 has 13 residues. CDR3 residues: CASSQAGKETQYF. The CDR3 nucleotides read TGCGCCAGCAGCCAAGCCGGGAAAGAGACCCAGTACTTC.

The sample holds a few counts of this clone. J is TRBJ1-1 and V is TRBV4-1; no firm D call. Germline V gene sequence: CDR1 MGHRA, CDR2 YSYEKL. V lost 3 bases and J lost 8, with 13 bases in between. CDR3 size: 13 residues. The CDR3 sequence is CASSHSFSVEAFF. The DNA for the CDR3 is TGCGCCAGCAGCCACAGTTTCAGCGTAGAAGCTTTCTTT.